The rows below give T cell receptor beta chains drawn from one sample of a study of radiation and T cells in renal cell carcinoma. Sequencing was performed with immunoSEQ multiplex PCR; in TCRdb, only in-frame clones are kept and a portion is missing. The table records about 130,000 clones, 70% to 90% of them present only once. Sequenced here: blood, sampled from a patient whose treatment included radiotherapy and nephrectomy. The receptor source for this set is a woman between 50 and 59 years old with renal cell carcinoma. Both conserved end residues are part of each CDR3. A D gene is named only where the DNA matches it firmly. Clone size is given for some rows only: seen once, a few or many times, or a class if the clone is expanded.

NA,TRBV6-6,TRBD2,TRBJ2-3,CASSPAGGWRDTQYF,TGTGCCAGCAGTCCAGCGGGGGGTTGGCGAGATACGCAGTATTTT
NA,TRBV29-1,NA,TRBJ2-7,CSVRGRAAYEQYF,TGCAGCGTGAGAGGCAGGGCGGCCTACGAGCAGTACTTC
NA,TRBV30,NA,TRBJ2-5,CAWTLRGGGVTQYF,TGTGCCTGGACGCTCCGGGGAGGGGGGGTTACCCAGTACTTC
NA,TRBV14,NA,TRBJ2-7,CASSMGTSREQYF,TGTGCCAGCAGCATGGGTACCTCTCGGGAGCAGTACTTC
NA,TRBV19,NA,TRBJ1-6,CAGPVLPLPCLSPLHF,TGTGCCGGGCCCGTTTTACCGTTGCCTTGTCTTTCACCCCTCCACTTT
NA,TRBV6-5,TRBD2,TRBJ2-7,CASSYGGVGSYEQYF,TGTGCCAGCAGTTACGGGGGGGTTGGGTCCTACGAGCAGTACTTC
NA,TRBV7-9,NA,TRBJ2-5,CASSSPAEGTASGWTQYF,TGTGCCAGCAGCTCGCCTGCTGAAGGTACTGCGTCAGGTTGGACCCAGTACTTC
NA,TRBV6-6,NA,TRBJ1-2,CASSYGTANYGYTF,TGTGCCAGCAGTTACGGGACGGCTAACTATGGCTACACCTTC
NA,TRBV5-1,TRBD1,TRBJ2-7,CASSLVVTGGEQYF,TGCGCCAGCAGCTTGGTCGTGACAGGGGGCGAGCAGTACTTC
NA,TRBV16,NA,TRBJ2-6,CASSQRQGANVLTF,TGTGCCAGCAGCCAGAGACAGGGGGCCAACGTCCTGACTTTC
once,TRBV6-5,NA,TRBJ1-4,CASRFLNEKLFF,TGTGCCAGCAGGTTCCTTAATGAAAAACTGTTTTTT
NA,TRBV5-8,NA,TRBJ1-4,CASSLGRGDEKLFF,TGTGCCAGCAGCTTGGGGCGGGGGGATGAAAAACTGTTTTTT
NA,TRBV5-1,NA,TRBJ2-1,CASSSTQRSSYNEQFF,TGCGCCAGCAGCTCCACTCAGAGGAGCTCCTACAATGAGCAGTTCTTC
NA,TRBV19,NA,TRBJ1-4,CASSVGTNEKLFF,TGTGCCAGCTCAGTAGGAACTAATGAAAAACTGTTTTTT
NA,TRBV7-2,TRBD1,TRBJ1-2,CASSPETGRSYYGYTF,TGTGCCAGCAGCCCCGAGACAGGGCGGAGTTACTATGGCTACACCTTC
NA,TRBV6-6,TRBD2,TRBJ2-7,CASTRTSGGYEQYF,TGTGCCAGCACCCGAACTAGCGGGGGTTACGAGCAGTACTTC
NA,TRBV7-3,NA,TRBJ1-2,CASSLTLDGYTF,TGTGCCAGCAGCTTAACTTTGGATGGCTACACCTTC
few,TRBV7-2,NA,TRBJ2-1,CASSLLQNSYNEQFF,TGTGCCAGCAGCTTACTCCAGAATTCTTACAATGAGCAGTTCTTC
once,TRBV7-2,NA,TRBJ2-2,CASSDDRNTGELFF,TGTGCCAGCAGCGACGACAGGAACACCGGGGAGCTGTTTTTT
NA,TRBV21-1,NA,TRBJ1-3,CASSKLSGKISGNTIYF,TGTGCCAGCAGCAAGCTATCAGGGAAGATTTCTGGAAACACCATATATTTT
NA,TRBV7-9,NA,TRBJ1-5,CASSLRGSNQPQHF,TGTGCCAGCAGCCTCCGCGGCTCCAATCAGCCCCAGCATTTT
NA,TRBV7-3,NA,TRBJ2-3,CASSFPGDADTQYF,TGTGCCAGCAGCTTTCCAGGGGATGCAGATACGCAGTATTTT
NA,TRBV6-5,TRBD1,TRBJ2-7,CASSNRDSKYEQYF,TGTGCCAGCAGTAACCGGGACAGTAAATACGAGCAGTACTTC
NA,TRBV5-4,NA,TRBJ2-3,CASSLSTGPSTDTQYF,TGTGCCAGCAGCTTGTCGACTGGGCCTAGCACAGATACGCAGTATTTT
NA,TRBV5-1,TRBD1,TRBJ2-7,CASSPRTGNSKYEQYF,TGCGCCAGCAGCCCCCGGACAGGGAACTCCAAATACGAGCAGTACTTC
NA,TRBV19,NA,TRBJ1-6,CASSIPGPSSPLHF,TGTGCCAGTAGTATTCCGGGACCGAGTTCACCCCTCCACTTT
NA,TRBV11-3,NA,TRBJ2-1,CASSLERNEQFF,TGTGCCAGCAGCTTAGAACGTAATGAGCAGTTCTTC
few,TRBV7-9,NA,TRBJ1-2,CASSLGLQESNYGYTF,TGTGCCAGCAGCTTAGGGCTACAGGAGTCTAACTATGGCTACACCTTC
NA,TRBV18,NA,TRBJ1-4,CASSLPGTDNEKLFF,TGTGCCAGCTCACTTCCCGGGACGGATAATGAAAAACTGTTTTTT
NA,TRBV7-6,TRBD1,TRBJ1-3,CASSLGTGVGGNTIYF,TGTGCCAGCAGCTTAGGGACAGGGGTTGGTGGAAACACCATATATTTT
NA,TRBV12-5,NA,TRBJ1-1,CASGLVSGDGDGTEAFF,TGTGCTAGTGGTTTGGTAAGTGGGGATGGTGACGGCACTGAAGCTTTCTTT
NA,TRBV18,NA,TRBJ1-1,CASSPPAGANTEAFF,TGTGCCAGCTCACCACCGGCGGGGGCCAACACTGAAGCTTTCTTT
NA,TRBV14,NA,TRBJ1-2,CASSQDRGSSGYTF,TGTGCCAGCAGCCAAGATCGGGGCTCGAGTGGCTACACCTTC
few,TRBV10-2,TRBD2,TRBJ2-2,CASSERRGGLTGELFF,TGCGCCAGCAGTGAGAGGCGGGGGGGCCTCACCGGGGAGCTGTTTTTT
NA,TRBV5-6,NA,TRBJ1-1,CASSLGGDTEAFF,TGTGCCAGCAGCTTGGGAGGGGACACTGAAGCTTTCTTT
NA,TRBV7-8,NA,TRBJ1-1,CASSSQGRGATEAFF,TGTGCCAGCAGCTCCCAGGGACGGGGGGCCACTGAAGCTTTCTTT
NA,TRBV5-4,TRBD2,TRBJ2-1,CASSLGGGGGKGNNEQFF,TGTGCCAGCAGCTTGGGAGGCGGGGGGGGCAAGGGCAACAATGAGCAGTTCTTC
NA,TRBV5-4,NA,TRBJ2-6,CASSLEGSMIRSGANVLTF,TGTGCCAGCAGCTTGGAAGGGTCCATGATAAGGTCTGGGGCCAACGTCCTGACTTTC
NA,TRBV28,NA,TRBJ1-1,CASSLLGGGYTEAFF,TGTGCCAGCAGTTTATTGGGAGGGGGGTACACTGAAGCTTTCTTT
once,TRBV5-1,TRBD1,TRBJ2-5,CASSGGQGGETQYF,TGCGCCAGCAGCGGCGGACAGGGCGGTGAGACCCAGTACTTC
NA,TRBV5-6,TRBD2,TRBJ2-5,CASSRTSLQETQYF,TGTGCCAGCAGCCGGACTAGCCTCCAAGAGACCCAGTACTTC
NA,TRBV7-2,TRBD2,TRBJ2-1,CASSLDAGGQFF,TGTGCCAGCAGCTTAGACGCGGGGGGGCAGTTCTTC
NA,TRBV9,NA,TRBJ2-2,CASSAVPHRAGELFF,TGTGCCAGCAGCGCCGTTCCCCACAGGGCCGGGGAGCTGTTTTTT
NA,TRBV6-6,TRBD1,TRBJ1-1,CASSPGQGSTEAFF,TGTGCCAGCAGTCCGGGACAGGGTTCAACTGAAGCTTTCTTT
NA,TRBV15,TRBD1,TRBJ1-5,CATSRDPQGAGSNQPQHF,TGTGCCACCAGCAGAGATCCTCAGGGGGCGGGGAGCAATCAGCCCCAGCATTTT
once,TRBV30,NA,TRBJ2-7,CAWSVNIRGFNYEQYF,TGTGCCTGGAGTGTAAACATTCGCGGCTTTAACTACGAGCAGTACTTC
NA,TRBV18,NA,TRBJ1-5,CASSQGGGTSNQPQHF,TGTGCCAGCTCACAAGGGGGGGGGACTAGCAATCAGCCCCAGCATTTT
NA,TRBV12-5,NA,TRBJ1-2,CASGLVLLVSGVGRRRGYTF,TGTGCTAGTGGTTTGGTACTTCTAGTATCAGGGGTGGGCCGCCGTCGGGGCTACACCTTC
NA,TRBV11-2,TRBD2,TRBJ2-7,CASSLLAGELEQYF,TGTGCCAGCAGCTTACTAGCGGGGGAACTCGAGCAGTACTTC
NA,TRBV7-2,NA,TRBJ1-2,CASSPDRRTNYGYTF,TGTGCCAGCAGCCCCGACAGGCGCACTAACTATGGCTACACCTTC
NA,TRBV9,NA,TRBJ1-2,CASSVAAGGYGYTF,TGTGCCAGCAGCGTAGCTGCGGGGGGCTATGGCTACACCTTC
NA,TRBV5-1,NA,TRBJ2-7,CASSFGTLDYEQYF,TGCGCCAGCAGCTTCGGGACATTAGATTACGAGCAGTACTTC
NA,TRBV5-1,NA,TRBJ1-4,CASSLASVTTNEKLFF,TGCGCCAGCAGCTTGGCGAGTGTCACGACTAATGAAAAACTGTTTTTT